Below, 7 T cell receptor beta chains from the same sample are listed, as sequenced in a study of shared clonotypes between healthy human individuals. Sequencing was performed with immunoSEQ multiplex PCR; in TCRdb, only in-frame clones are kept and a portion is missing. Here the sample spans under 1,100,000 clones, about 76% being singletons. The sequencing sample was made of memory CD4+ T cells sorted from blood. The subset denotes: CD45RA-negative fraction. The receptors shown here come from a man between 18 and 29 years old in good health.

This clone was detected only a few times. The chain links TRBV6-1 to TRBJ1-3, with D tentatively TRBD1 (6 bases). The V end was cut by 3 bases, the J end by 2 bases, with 8 bases between. This CDR3 region has 14 residues. Germline lookup yields CDR1 MNHNS and CDR2 SASEGT. The CDR3 sequence is CASSEWGPGNTIYF. DNA for the CDR3: TGTGCCAGCAGTGAGTGGGGGCCTGGAAACACCATATATTTT.

The rearrangement joins TRBV11-2 to TRBJ1-1; 7 bases match TRBD1. The CDR3 loop spans 15 amino acids. Trimming took 5 bases from V and 7 from J; bases not matched to a gene: 13. Germline V gene lookup returns CDR1 SGHAT and CDR2 FQNNGV. The CDR3 reads CASSITQGGGSEAFF. For the CDR3, the DNA is TGTGCCAGCAGCATCACTCAAGGGGGCGGAAGTGAAGCTTTCTTT. Supplemented by reference TRBV11-2 and TRBJ1-1, the full variable domain reads EAGVAQSPRYKIIEKRQSVAFWCNPISGHATLYWYQQILGQGPKLLIQFQNNGVVDDSQLPKDRFSAERLKGVDSTLKIQPAKLEDSAVYLCASSITQGGGSEAFFGQGTRLTVV.

This clone turned up a few times. V gene TRBV5-1 combines with J gene TRBJ2-1; D remains ambiguous. Trimming cost V 4 bases and J 5 bases, with 16 bases left between them. This CDR3 is 15 amino acids long. Germline-derived CDR1 and CDR2 are SGHRS and YFSETQ. CDR3 sequence reads: CASSPRGWADNEQFF. CDR3 bases: TGCGCCAGCAGCCCTCGTGGGTGGGCCGACAATGAGCAGTTCTTC.

The genes are TRBV6-1 and TRBJ2-1; 11 bases are a match to TRBD2. CDR1 is MNHNS, CDR2 SASEGT, per germline. This CDR3 is built from 15 residues. The J segment lost 7 bases and the V segment lost 7 bases, leaving 9 bases of the junction unmatched. The CDR3 is CASTDGTSGGNEQFF. The CDR3 DNA sequence: TGTGCCAGCACCGATGGTACTAGCGGGGGTAATGAGCAGTTCTTC.

The chain carries TRBV18 and TRBJ2-7, with 7 bases lining up with TRBD1. The CDR3 is made up of 15 amino acids. Germline trimming cut 3 bases from V and 1 base from J; bases unmatched to any gene: 6. CDR1 and CDR2 (germline): KGHSH, LQKENI. CDR3 sequence: CASSPTGTVSYEQYF. CDR3 bases: TGTGCCAGCTCACCTACCGGGACAGTTTCCTACGAGCAGTACTTC.

The CDR3 nucleotides read TGTGCCAGCAGCCCCGGCATTAACTATGGCTACACCTTC. Encoded protein: CASSPGINYGYTF. This chain joins TRBV28 and TRBJ1-2; D is undetermined. Germline assignment: CDR1 MDHEN and CDR2 SYDVKM. The CDR3 sequence is 13 residues long. Trimming stripped 6 bases from V and 1 base from J, with 9 bases between.

To note about this clone: The sample holds other DNA sequences that translate to the same CDR3. The chain is built from TRBV11-2 and TRBJ1-1; D uncertain. This CDR3 is 12 amino acids long. The V gene's germline CDR1 is SGHAT and CDR2 FQNNGV. Trimming pared 5 bases from V and 2 bases from J, leaving 6 bases between. The CDR3 DNA sequence: TGTGCCAGCAGCCTCAGTAACACTGAAGCTTTCTTT. It translates to CASSLSNTEAFF. Drawing the rest from reference TRBV11-2 and TRBJ1-1, the complete variable domain is EAGVAQSPRYKIIEKRQSVAFWCNPISGHATLYWYQQILGQGPKLLIQFQNNGVVDDSQLPKDRFSAERLKGVDSTLKIQPAKLEDSAVYLCASSLSNTEAFFGQGTRLTVV.